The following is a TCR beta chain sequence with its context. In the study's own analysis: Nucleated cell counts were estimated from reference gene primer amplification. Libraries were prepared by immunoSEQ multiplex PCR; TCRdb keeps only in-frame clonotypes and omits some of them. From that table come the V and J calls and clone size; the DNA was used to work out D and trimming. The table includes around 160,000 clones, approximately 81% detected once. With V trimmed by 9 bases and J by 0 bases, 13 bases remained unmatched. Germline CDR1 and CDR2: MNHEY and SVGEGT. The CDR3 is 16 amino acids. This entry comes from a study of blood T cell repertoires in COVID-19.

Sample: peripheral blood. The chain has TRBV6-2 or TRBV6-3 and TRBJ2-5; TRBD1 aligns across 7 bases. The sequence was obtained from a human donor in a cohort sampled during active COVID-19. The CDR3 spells CASSSYLTGDQETQYF. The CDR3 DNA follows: TGTGCCAGTAGCAGTTACCTCACAGGGGACCAAGAGACCCAGTACTTC.